Presented here are 18 T cell receptor beta chains from one specimen sequenced in a study of technical replicates of blood from several donors. TCRdb keeps only in-frame clones here, not all; method: immunoSEQ multiplex PCR. The sample carries about 13,000 clones, about four fifths recorded once. The specimen was PBMCs. Receptors originate from a human donor in good health.

The chain employs TRBV6-5 and TRBJ2-5; D may be TRBD1 (5 bases). The CDR3 runs to 15 residues. Germline V gene data show CDR1 as MNHEY and CDR2 as SVGAGI. Trimming stripped 0 bases from V and 4 bases from J, with 12 bases between. CDR3 bases: TGTGCCAGCAGTTACTCATGGCAGGGTGGAGAGACCCAGTACTTC. As protein: CASSYSWQGGETQYF.

V gene TRBV19 combines with J gene TRBJ2-7, with TRBD2 matching over 9 bases. From germline, CDR1 is LNHDA and CDR2 SQIVND (reference sequence). With 5 bases clipped from V and 4 bases from J, the junction kept 21 bases outside the gene matches. This CDR3 is 19 amino acids long. The CDR3 DNA reads as TGTGCCAGTAGTCCTCAACAGTGGAGTCATAGCGGGAGTATGTACGAGCAGTACTTC. Its protein is CASSPQQWSHSGSMYEQYF.

The chain combines TRBV19 with TRBJ2-7, with TRBD1 as a possible D gene (7 bases). The V end was cut by 5 bases, the J end by 1 base, with 9 bases between. Germline loops: CDR1 LNHDA, CDR2 SQIVND (reference sequence). CDR3 length equals 13 residues. The CDR3 loop reads CASSAGQSYEQYF. CDR3 nucleotide sequence: TGTGCCAGTAGTGCGGGACAGTCCTACGAGCAGTACTTC.

This clone appeared once. The gene calls are TRBV27 and TRBJ1-2; a possible D gene is TRBD1 (5 bases). This CDR3 has 14 residues. The V end was cut by 9 bases, the J end by 0 bases, with 14 bases between. Germline lookup yields CDR1 MNHEY and CDR2 SMNVEV (reference sequence). The CDR3 region has the DNA TGTGCCAGTGCGACAGCTACAACTAACTATGGCTACACCTTC. Amino acids: CASATATTNYGYTF.

The chain recombines TRBV2 with TRBJ1-2; 9 bases fit TRBD1. V shed 6 bases, J shed 7 bases, and the junction held 9 bases outside the gene matches. CDR3 length: 14 residues. Germline assignment: CDR1 SNHLY and CDR2 FYNNEI. In DNA form, the CDR3 reads TGTGCCAGCAGCTCCGGGACAGGGTCGGGTGGCTACACCTTC. Encoded protein: CASSSGTGSGGYTF.

This clone was seen a single time. The V and J genes are TRBV27 and TRBJ2-5; D is uncertain. Germline loops: CDR1 MNHEY, CDR2 SMNVEV (reference sequence). The ends were cut back, 2 bases at V and 0 bases at J, with 16 bases in the middle. The CDR3 extends over 17 amino acids. This CDR3 reads CASSLTAPSGHQETQYF. The CDR3 DNA reads TGTGCCAGCAGTTTAACAGCCCCATCCGGCCACCAAGAGACCCAGTACTTC.

The V call is TRBV5-1, the J call TRBJ1-5, with D possibly matching TRBD1 (5 bases). The germline V gene has CDR1 SGHRS and CDR2 YFSETQ. Trimming pared 0 bases from V and 4 bases from J, leaving 8 bases between. This CDR3 spans 14 amino acids. The CDR3 sequence: CASSLGGRNQPQHF. Written as DNA, the CDR3 is TGCGCCAGCAGCTTGGGGGGGAGGAATCAGCCCCAGCATTTT.

The chain is built from TRBV4-1 and TRBJ2-5; 9 bases are a match to TRBD1. The CDR3 consists of 15 residues. Germline trimming cut 1 base from V and 7 bases from J; bases unmatched to any gene: 7. Germline CDR1 reads MGHRA; CDR2 reads YSYEKL. In DNA, the CDR3 is TGCGCCAGCAGCCAAGGGGACAGGGATGTTCGGACCCAGTACTTC. This codes for CASSQGDRDVRTQYF.

The chain has TRBV14 and TRBJ2-1, with TRBD2 matching 13 bases. The CDR3 loop spans 16 amino acids. Germline trimming cut 4 bases from V and 8 bases from J; bases unmatched to any gene: 8. Germline V gives CDR1 SGHDN, CDR2 FVKESK. CDR3 sequence: CASSPPGLAGLDEQFF. The DNA of the CDR3 is TGTGCCAGCAGCCCTCCGGGACTAGCGGGACTCGATGAGCAGTTCTTC. Drawing the rest from reference TRBV14 and TRBJ2-1, the complete variable domain is EAGVTQFPSHSVIEKGQTVTLRCDPISGHDNLYWYRRVMGKEIKFLLHFVKESKQDESGMPNNRFLAERTGGTYSTLKVQPAELEDSGVYFCASSPPGLAGLDEQFFGPGTRLTVL.

The chain joins TRBV5-4 to TRBJ2-7; the match to TRBD1 covers 9 bases. The V and J ends lost 4 bases and 6 bases, in that order; junction bases with no gene match: 2. CDR1 and CDR2 from the germline V gene are SGHNT and YYREEE (reference sequence). This CDR3 region has 12 residues. CDR3: CASSMGQGEQYF. For the CDR3, the DNA is TGTGCCAGCAGCATGGGACAGGGCGAGCAGTACTTC.

The chain is built from TRBV11-2 and TRBJ1-1; weak D call: TRBD1 (5 bases). The germline CDR1 and CDR2 sequences are SGHAT and FQNNGV. CDR3 length equals 15 residues. Trimming cost V 1 base and J 7 bases, with 16 bases left between them. The CDR3 is CASSLGWGVSNEAFF. Here the CDR3 DNA reads TGTGCCAGCAGCTTAGGGTGGGGGGTTTCAAATGAAGCTTTCTTT.

This chain joins TRBV6-1 and TRBJ1-5; TRBD1 matches 7 bases. After removal of 2 bases from V and 8 bases from J, the junction contained 9 bases not matched to a gene. The CDR3 runs 15 residues. Germline V lookup: CDR1 MNHNS, CDR2 SASEGT. The CDR3 loop is CASSESYRGHEPQHF. Written as DNA, the CDR3 is TGTGCCAGCAGTGAATCGTATAGGGGGCATGAGCCCCAGCATTTT.

This chain links TRBV7-9 with TRBJ1-1, with 9 bases identical to TRBD1. The CDR3 spans 15 residues. V trimming: 1 base; J trimming: 1 base; junction bases outside the gene matches: 1. Germline V gene sequence: CDR1 SEHNR, CDR2 FQNEAQ (reference sequence). CDR3 DNA sequence: TGTGCCAGCAGCTTAGGGGGACAGGGGAACACTGAAGCTTTCTTT. It encodes CASSLGGQGNTEAFF.

This clone was counted between two and nine times. The rearrangement uses TRBV5-1 and TRBJ2-2; 9 bases fit TRBD2. J gave up 7 bases and V 4 bases, and 11 bases lay outside the gene matches. The CDR3 is 16 amino acids. Germline lookup yields CDR1 SGHRS and CDR2 YFSETQ. The CDR3 bases are TGCGCCAGCAGCCATATAGCGGGAGAGGGTAACGGGGAGCTGTTTTTT. Amino acids: CASSHIAGEGNGELFF.

This clone was observed a handful of times. The chain recombines TRBV10-3 with TRBJ2-2, with TRBD2 identical over 10 bases. J lost 1 base, V lost 3 bases, and 5 bases had no gene match. Germline lookup yields CDR1 ENHRY and CDR2 SYGVKD. The CDR3 consists of 17 residues. CDR3 DNA: TGTGCCATCAGTGATTCGGGACTAGCGATGAACACCGGGGAGCTGTTTTTT. Translated: CAISDSGLAMNTGELFF.

The chain joins TRBV6-1 to TRBJ2-1; D may be TRBD2 (5 bases). Trimming left V 11 bases short and J 9 bases short, with 20 bases between. Germline V gene sequence: CDR1 MNHNS, CDR2 SASEGT. This CDR3 comprises 13 residues. The chain's CDR3 is CAGSLVELGEQFF. The CDR3 coding sequence is TGTGCCGGATCACTAGTGGAGCTCGGTGAGCAGTTCTTC.

The chain links TRBV11-3 to TRBJ2-2, with D possibly matching TRBD1 (5 bases). The CDR3 spans 15 residues. Germline V gene lookup returns CDR1 SGHNT and CDR2 YENEEA. Trimming took 1 base from V and 3 from J, leaving 9 bases between them. CDR3 protein: CASSLGGRDTGELFF. CDR3 DNA sequence: TGTGCCAGCAGCTTAGGAGGCAGGGACACCGGGGAGCTGTTTTTT.

This clone was recorded only once. This sequence joins TRBV6-1 and TRBJ2-3, with TRBD1 as a possible D gene (6 bases). Germline CDR1 and CDR2: MNHNS and SASEGT. The V end lost 7 bases, the J end lost 1 base, and 12 bases lay between the germline ends. The CDR3 runs 14 residues. CDR3 bases: TGTGCCAGCACCTTGACAGGCCGCACAGATACGCAGTATTTT. Translated: CASTLTGRTDTQYF.